Following are 23 T cell receptor beta chains from one sample sequenced in a study of sequential checkpoint blockade in melanoma. Treatment in this sample: randomized to nivolumab then ipilimumab (arm A) or the reverse (arm B). Sequencing was performed with immunoSEQ multiplex PCR; in TCRdb, only in-frame clones are kept and a portion is missing. Seen here are fewer than 15,000 clones, around 73% observed once, and the top ten hold 10% to 13%. This specimen consisted of CD8+ T cells sorted from blood (inferred from file names), obtained from a patient given nivolumab and ipilimumab in sequence. The source of these receptors is a human donor with melanoma.

This chain joins TRBV30 and TRBJ1-1; TRBD1 might be the D (6 bases). This CDR3 comprises 13 residues. From germline, CDR1 is GTSNPN and CDR2 SVGIG (reference sequence). Trimming cost V 5 bases and J 7 bases, with 17 bases left between them. The CDR3 region is CAWSYRVWDEAFF. The CDR3 DNA sequence: TGTGCCTGGTCCTACAGGGTATGGGATGAAGCTTTCTTT.

V and J are TRBV9 and TRBJ1-2; TRBD1 matches 9 bases. The V and J ends lost 0 bases and 4 bases, in that order; junction bases with no gene match: 10. Germline CDR1 is SGDLS and CDR2 is YYNGEE. The CDR3 runs 17 residues. DNA of the CDR3: TGTGCCAGCAGCGTAGTGGACAGGGGAGTTCAAGGCTATGGCTACACCTTC. Amino acid sequence: CASSVVDRGVQGYGYTF.

This CDR3 reads CASSDLAGPPYNEQFF. CDR3 sequence (DNA): TGTGCCAGTAGTGATCTAGCGGGACCCCCCTACAATGAGCAGTTCTTC. This chain joins TRBV19 and TRBJ2-1, with 9 nucleotides matching TRBD2. From germline, CDR1 is LNHDA and CDR2 SQIVND (reference sequence). The junction had 7 bases not matched to a gene; V was cut back by 5 bases and J by 2 bases. The CDR3 sequence is 16 residues long.

The chain carries TRBV19 and TRBJ1-5, with D maybe TRBD1 (5 bases). V lost 0 bases and J lost 3, with 6 bases in between. Germline CDR1 reads LNHDA; CDR2 reads SQIVND (reference sequence). The CDR3 is 14 residues long. As DNA, the CDR3 is TGTGCCAGTAGTATAGACAGGGCCAATCAGCCCCAGCATTTT. Protein product: CASSIDRANQPQHF.

V usage is TRBV4-2 and J usage is TRBJ2-3, with D unclear. Trimming took 0 bases from V and 6 from J, leaving 10 bases between them. Germline-derived CDR1 and CDR2 are LGHNA and YNFKEQ. This CDR3 is 14 amino acids long. CDR3 sequence reads: CASSQDSLTDTQYF. DNA for the CDR3: TGTGCCAGCAGCCAAGATTCCCTAACGGATACGCAGTATTTT.

This clone was counted once. The CDR3 spells CASSDSTGGNEQFF. CDR3 in DNA: TGTGCCAGCAGTGACTCGACAGGGGGCAATGAGCAGTTCTTC. The chain links TRBV6-4 to TRBJ2-1; 9 nucleotides agree with TRBD1. J gave up 6 bases and V 0 bases, and 0 bases lay outside the gene matches. CDR1 is MRHNA, CDR2 SNTAGT, per germline. The CDR3 extends over 14 amino acids.

This rearrangement joins TRBV23-1 to TRBJ1-5; D gene uncertain. TRBV23-1 is an open reading frame whose function is uncertain. The CDR3 totals 16 residues. V lost 0 bases and J 0 bases, leaving 9 bases between the germline ends. CDR3 nucleotide sequence: TGCGCCAGCAGTCAATCTTTCCAGGCTAGCAATCAGCCCCAGCATTTT. Residues: CASSQSFQASNQPQHF.

This clone has only one observation. The chain carries TRBV12-5 and TRBJ2-1; 9 bases align to TRBD2. Losses at the gene ends were 3 bases for V and 3 bases for J; bases not matched to a gene: 15. The CDR3 runs 19 residues. The germline V gene has CDR1 LGHNT and CDR2 FRNRAP. This chain's CDR3 is CASGFFVGGRGPIYNEQFF. The DNA for the CDR3 is TGTGCTAGTGGTTTCTTTGTGGGCGGGAGGGGACCGATCTACAATGAGCAGTTCTTC.

The rearrangement joins TRBV19 to TRBJ2-1; 8 nucleotides agree with TRBD2. V was pared by 3 bases and J by 6 bases, with 7 bases of the junction left unmatched. Per the germline V gene, CDR1 is LNHDA and CDR2 is SQIVND (reference sequence). The CDR3 runs 15 residues. The CDR3 nucleotides read TGTGCCAGTAGTATCGCGGGACTAGTGTCCAATGAGCAGTTCTTC. Translated, it gives CASSIAGLVSNEQFF. Combining the CDR3 with reference TRBV19 and TRBJ2-1 gives the whole variable domain DGGITQSPKYLFRKEGQNVTLSCEQNLNHDAMYWYRQDPGQGLRLIYYSQIVNDFQKGDIAEGYSVSREKKESFPLTVTSAQKNPTAFYLCASSIAGLVSNEQFFGPGTRLTVL.

Here the CDR3 reads CASSVTGIGELFF. The CDR3 nucleotides read TGTGCCAGCAGCGTAACAGGGATCGGGGAGCTGTTTTTT. V gene TRBV11-1 combines with J gene TRBJ2-2; tentative D call: TRBD1 (6 bases). Trimming took off 5 bases at V and 7 bases at J, with 11 bases between the two ends. This CDR3 has 13 amino acids. Germline CDR1 and CDR2: SGHAT and FQDESV (reference sequence).

The chain recombines TRBV4-1 with TRBJ2-2, with D perhaps TRBD1 (6 bases). V was shortened by 3 bases and J by 5 bases, with 7 bases between the two germline ends. The CDR3 covers 13 residues. The germline V gene has CDR1 MGHRA and CDR2 YSYEKL. Here the CDR3 DNA reads TGCGCCAGCAGCCATAGGGGGACCGGGGAGCTGTTTTTT. Its protein product is CASSHRGTGELFF.

As regards this clone: Compared with germline, one end of the junction differs, possibly owing to a read error. The chain couples TRBV23-1 to TRBJ1-5; D call uncertain. TRBV23-1 is an ORF for which the function is uncertain. The CDR3 spans 15 residues. CDR3 coding DNA: TGCGCCAGCAGTCAAGGCGGGAATAGCAATCGGCCCCAGCATTTT. It yields the protein CASSQGGNSNRPQHF.

V gene TRBV9 combines with J gene TRBJ2-7; 9 bases are a match to TRBD2. The V segment lost 4 bases and the J segment 3 bases; nucleotides outside the gene matches: 5. CDR3 size: 14 residues. The V gene's germline CDR1 is SGDLS and CDR2 YYNGEE. The CDR3 region has the DNA TGTGCCAGCAGCCCCCGACTAGCGGACTACGAGCAGTACTTC. Translated, it gives CASSPRLADYEQYF.

The chain carries TRBV11-2 and TRBJ2-7; 8 positions match TRBD1. Per germline, CDR1 SGHAT and CDR2 FQNNGV. After removal of 5 bases from V and 0 bases from J, the junction contained 3 bases not matched to a gene. CDR3 length: 14 residues. In DNA form, the CDR3 reads TGTGCCAGCAGCCTACAGGGGGGCTCCTACGAGCAGTACTTC. Its translation: CASSLQGGSYEQYF.

The chain has TRBV2 and TRBJ2-5; the match to TRBD2 covers 9 bases. Germline V lookup: CDR1 SNHLY, CDR2 FYNNEI. J lost 5 bases, V lost 8 bases, and 9 bases had no gene match. The CDR3 consists of 14 residues. The CDR3: CASRGSGRAETQYF. The CDR3 DNA is TGTGCCAGCCGGGGTAGCGGGAGAGCGGAGACCCAGTACTTC. Filled out from reference TRBV2 and TRBJ2-5, the complete variable domain reads EPEVTQTPSHQVTQMGQEVILRCVPISNHLYFYWYRQILGQKVEFLVSFYNNEISEKSEIFDDQFSVERPDGSNFTLKIRSTKLEDSAMYFCASRGSGRAETQYFGPGTRLLVL.

The V gene is TRBV18, the J gene TRBJ2-3; D is possibly TRBD1 (5 bases). Trimming removed 3 bases from V and 4 bases from J, with 17 bases in between. Germline CDR1 and CDR2: KGHSH and LQKENI. This CDR3 comprises 16 residues. CDR3 residues: CASSPVVREVADTQYF. CDR3 in DNA: TGTGCCAGCTCACCTGTGGTCAGGGAAGTAGCAGATACGCAGTATTTT.

The chain joins TRBV7-9 to TRBJ2-1; D uncertain. Trimming stripped 1 base from V and 0 bases from J, with 4 bases between. The CDR3 consists of 14 residues. In germline, CDR1 is SEHNR, CDR2 FQNEAQ (reference sequence). The CDR3 coding sequence is TGTGCCAGCAGCTTAGTGAGCTCCTACAATGAGCAGTTCTTC. The encoded protein is CASSLVSSYNEQFF.

The gene calls are TRBV16 and TRBJ2-7, with 11 bases identical to TRBD1. This CDR3 has 15 amino acids. V lost 4 bases to trimming and J lost 1 base; unmatched junction nucleotides: 3. The germline gives CDR1 KGHSY, CDR2 FQNENV. The DNA for the CDR3 is TGTGCCAGCAGCCCCGGGGACAGGGGGTCCTACGAGCAGTACTTC. Its protein product is CASSPGDRGSYEQYF.

The chain uses TRBV11-3 and TRBJ2-1; 10 nucleotides match TRBD2. The CDR3 is 17 residues long. V lost 0 bases and J lost 7; bases outside the gene matches: 9. Germline lookup yields CDR1 SGHNT and CDR2 YENEEA. In nucleotides, the CDR3 is TGTGCCAGCAGCTTAGATGGCACTAGCGGGATGGGGAATGAGCAGTTCTTC. Its translation: CASSLDGTSGMGNEQFF.

The CDR3 region is CAWSGGQGIDEQFF. CDR3 sequence (DNA): TGTGCCTGGAGTGGGGGACAGGGGATCGATGAGCAGTTCTTC. The V and J genes are TRBV30 and TRBJ2-1; 10 positions match TRBD1. The V and J ends lost 1 base and 8 bases, in that order; junction bases with no gene match: 5. Germline lookup yields CDR1 GTSNPN and CDR2 SVGIG (reference sequence). The CDR3 has 14 amino acids.

V is TRBV11-2 and J is TRBJ2-1; 8 bases line up with TRBD2. The CDR3 is 15 residues long. Germline CDR1 SGHAT, CDR2 FQNNGV. V gave up 5 bases and J gave up 5 bases; unmatched junction bases: 8. This CDR3 reads CASSQAWRGDNEQFF. CDR3 nucleotide sequence: TGTGCCAGCAGCCAGGCTTGGCGGGGGGACAATGAGCAGTTCTTC.

This chain joins TRBV6-1 and TRBJ2-3, with D unclear. The germline V and J ends were trimmed by 5 bases and 0 bases, with 6 bases remaining between them. Germline V gives CDR1 MNHNS, CDR2 SASEGT. The CDR3 has 13 residues. In DNA, the CDR3 is TGTGCCAGCAGTTTACAGAGCACAGATACGCAGTATTTT. Translation: CASSLQSTDTQYF.

J is TRBJ2-7 and V is TRBV15, with D possibly TRBD1 on 6 matching bases. The CDR3 contains 14 residues. The V end lost 1 base, the J end lost 3 bases, and 10 bases lay between the germline ends. Germline CDR1 is LNHNV and CDR2 is YYDKDF (reference sequence). CDR3 residues: CATSRAGQRYEQYF. DNA of the CDR3: TGTGCCACCAGCAGAGCGGGACAACGCTACGAGCAGTACTTC.